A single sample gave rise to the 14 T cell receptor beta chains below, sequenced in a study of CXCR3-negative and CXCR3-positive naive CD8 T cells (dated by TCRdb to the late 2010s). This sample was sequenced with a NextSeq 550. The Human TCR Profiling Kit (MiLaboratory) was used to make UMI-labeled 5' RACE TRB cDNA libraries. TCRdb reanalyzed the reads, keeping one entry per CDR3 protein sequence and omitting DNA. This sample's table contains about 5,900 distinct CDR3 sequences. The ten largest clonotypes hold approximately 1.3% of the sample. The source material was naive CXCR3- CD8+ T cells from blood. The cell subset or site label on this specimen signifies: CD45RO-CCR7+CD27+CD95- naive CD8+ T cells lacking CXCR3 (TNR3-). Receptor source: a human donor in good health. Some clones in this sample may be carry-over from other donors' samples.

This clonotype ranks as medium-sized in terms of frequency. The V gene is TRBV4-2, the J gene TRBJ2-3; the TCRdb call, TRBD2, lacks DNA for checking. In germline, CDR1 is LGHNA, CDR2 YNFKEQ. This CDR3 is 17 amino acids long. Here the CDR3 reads CASSQGGPTTSTDTQYF.

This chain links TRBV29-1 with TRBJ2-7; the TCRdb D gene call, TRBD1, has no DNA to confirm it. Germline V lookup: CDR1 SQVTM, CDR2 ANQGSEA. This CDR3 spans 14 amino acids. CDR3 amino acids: CSVESQGDYYEQYF.

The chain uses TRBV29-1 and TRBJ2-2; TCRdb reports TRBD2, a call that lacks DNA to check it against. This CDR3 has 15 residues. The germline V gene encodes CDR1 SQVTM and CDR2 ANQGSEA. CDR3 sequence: CSVKEREYDTGELFF.

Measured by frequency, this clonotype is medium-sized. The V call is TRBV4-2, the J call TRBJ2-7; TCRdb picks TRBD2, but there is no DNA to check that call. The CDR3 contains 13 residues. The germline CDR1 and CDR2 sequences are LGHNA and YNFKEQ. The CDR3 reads CASSQPSVYEQYF.

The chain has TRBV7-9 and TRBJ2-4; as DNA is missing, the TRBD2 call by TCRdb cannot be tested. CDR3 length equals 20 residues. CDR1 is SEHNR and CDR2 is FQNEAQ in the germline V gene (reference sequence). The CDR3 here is CASSPRTSGGAMRAKNIQYF. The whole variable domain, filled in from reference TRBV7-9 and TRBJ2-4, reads DTGVSQNPRHKITKRGQNVTFRCDPISEHNRLYWYRQTLGQGPEFLTYFQNEAQLEKSRLLSDRFSAERPKGSFSTLEIQRTEQGDSAMYLCASSPRTSGGAMRAKNIQYFGAGTRLSVL.

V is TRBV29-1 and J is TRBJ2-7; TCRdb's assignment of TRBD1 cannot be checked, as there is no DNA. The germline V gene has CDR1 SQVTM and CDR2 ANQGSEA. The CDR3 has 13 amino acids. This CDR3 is CSVRGGTAYEQYF.

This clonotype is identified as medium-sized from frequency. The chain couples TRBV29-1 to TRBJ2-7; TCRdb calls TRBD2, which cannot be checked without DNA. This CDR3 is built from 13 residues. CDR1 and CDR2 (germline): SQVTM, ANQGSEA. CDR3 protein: CSVAGTSVYEQYF.

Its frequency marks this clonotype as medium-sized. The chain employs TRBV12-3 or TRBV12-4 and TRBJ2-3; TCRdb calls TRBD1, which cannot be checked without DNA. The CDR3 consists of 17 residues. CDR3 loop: CASSLSLDRGPTDTQYF.

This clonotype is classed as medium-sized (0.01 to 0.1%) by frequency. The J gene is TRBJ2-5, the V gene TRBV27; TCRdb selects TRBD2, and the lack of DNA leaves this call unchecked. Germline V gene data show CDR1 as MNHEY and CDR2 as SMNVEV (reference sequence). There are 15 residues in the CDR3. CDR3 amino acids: CASSLVAAGGETQYF.

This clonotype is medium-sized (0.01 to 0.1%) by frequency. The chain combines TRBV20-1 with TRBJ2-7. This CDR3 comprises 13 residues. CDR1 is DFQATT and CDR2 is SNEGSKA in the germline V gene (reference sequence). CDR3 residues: CSARDLQGYEQYF.

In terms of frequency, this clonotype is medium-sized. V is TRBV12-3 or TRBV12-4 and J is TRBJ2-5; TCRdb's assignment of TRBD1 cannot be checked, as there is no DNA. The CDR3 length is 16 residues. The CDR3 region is CASRNTDRGPKETQYF.

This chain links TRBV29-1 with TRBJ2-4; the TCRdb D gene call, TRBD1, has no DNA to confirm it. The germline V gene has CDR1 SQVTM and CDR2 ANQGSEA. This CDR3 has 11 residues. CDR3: CSVEGKGQPYF.

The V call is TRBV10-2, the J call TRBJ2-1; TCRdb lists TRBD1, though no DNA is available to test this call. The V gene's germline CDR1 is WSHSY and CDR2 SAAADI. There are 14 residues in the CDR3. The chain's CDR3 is CASSDPLEMDEQFF.

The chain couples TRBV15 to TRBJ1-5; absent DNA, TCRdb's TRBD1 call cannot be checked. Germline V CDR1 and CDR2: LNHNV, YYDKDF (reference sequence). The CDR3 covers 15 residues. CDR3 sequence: CATSIRRDSNQPQHF.